This T cell receptor (beta chain) was identified during a study of vaccination effects on CD4 cells after COVID-19. Trimming pared 3 bases from V and 11 bases from J, leaving 14 bases between. Germline loops: CDR1 SNHLY, CDR2 FYNNEI. This CDR3 contains 13 residues. Peptide-pool stimulation followed by sequencing identified expanded antigen-specific CD4+ clonotypes in the ViraFEST assay. Researchers isolated CD4+ T cells once roughly ten days of culture had elapsed. Nucleocapsid antibodies were negative in the vaccine recipients, who had never had SARS-CoV-2 infection. The repertoire was sequenced with immunoSEQ multiplex PCR; TCRdb's copy has only in-frame clones and lacks some. The data hold roughly 50,000 clones, with 75% to 80% observed a single time. Comments on this clone: Its antigen remains unidentified.

Sequencing was performed on CD4+ T cells from PBMCs cultured with HCoV-OC43 spike peptides, taken before COVID-19 vaccination. Documented subset: HCoV-OC43 spike overlapping peptide pool stimulation. The sequence derives from a human donor who received a COVID-19 vaccine. The chain employs TRBV2 and TRBJ1-5; D uncertain. The DNA of the CDR3 is TGTGCCAGCAGTGATGAGTCGGTAGCGACCCAGCATTTT. Translation: CASSDESVATQHF.